This is a list of T cell receptor beta chains from one sample in a study of blood T cell repertoires in COVID-19. Sequenced by immunoSEQ multiplex PCR; TCRdb stores in-frame clones only, minus some. Among around 310,000 clones listed, nearly 90% were seen once. The sequencing sample was made of PBMCs or T cells enriched from blood (not recorded which). Receptor source: a woman aged 25 to 39 who had recovered from COVID-19. CDR3s include the opening cysteine and the closing phenylalanine or tryptophan. The order of the fields is D gene, J gene, clone size, V gene, CDR3 DNA, CDR3 protein. A D gene is named only where the DNA matches it firmly. Only part of the rows carry a size: once, few, many, or a class if the clone is expanded.

d_gene: TRBD2
j_gene: TRBJ2-5
abundance: NA
v_gene: TRBV5-4
CDR3nt: TGTGCCAGCAGCTTGGTTAGCGGGGTACAAGAGACCCAGTACTTC
CDR3aa: CASSLVSGVQETQYF

d_gene: TRBD1
j_gene: TRBJ2-1
abundance: NA
v_gene: TRBV18
CDR3nt: TGTGCCAGCTCACCACCAAGGACAGGGAGTAAGATGAGCTCCTACAATGAGCAGTTCTTC
CDR3aa: CASSPPRTGSKMSSYNEQFF

d_gene: TRBD1
j_gene: TRBJ2-1
abundance: NA
v_gene: TRBV6-2/TRBV6-3
CDR3nt: TGTGCCAGCAGTCAACCCACAGGGGGCTGGTCTACCGCTTCGAAGGAGCAGTTCTTC
CDR3aa: CASSQPTGGWSTASKEQFF

d_gene: NA
j_gene: TRBJ2-1
abundance: NA
v_gene: TRBV14
CDR3nt: TGTGCCAGCAGCCTCCTAACCGGGAGCGGGAATGAGCAGTTCTTC
CDR3aa: CASSLLTGSGNEQFF

d_gene: TRBD1
j_gene: TRBJ2-7
abundance: NA
v_gene: TRBV3-1/TRBV3-2
CDR3nt: TGTGCCAGCAAAAGACAGGGGTGGATGGACGAGCAGTACTTC
CDR3aa: CASKRQGWMDEQYF

d_gene: NA
j_gene: TRBJ1-4
abundance: NA
v_gene: TRBV28
CDR3nt: TGTGCCAGCAGTTCACCCTCCGGAGTCTCGGAAAAACTGTTTTTT
CDR3aa: CASSSPSGVSEKLFF

d_gene: NA
j_gene: TRBJ1-2
abundance: once
v_gene: TRBV10-2
CDR3nt: TGCGCCAGCAGTGTTTCTGGCCGGAGTCCTAACTATGGCTACACCTTC
CDR3aa: CASSVSGRSPNYGYTF

d_gene: TRBD2
j_gene: TRBJ2-7
abundance: NA
v_gene: TRBV7-2
CDR3nt: TGTGCCAGCAGCTCCATCTTACTAGCGGGAGCATACGAGCAGTACTTC
CDR3aa: CASSSILLAGAYEQYF

d_gene: NA
j_gene: TRBJ2-5
abundance: NA
v_gene: TRBV18
CDR3nt: TGTGCCAGCTCACCACCCACTCAAGAGGGGACCCAGTACTTC
CDR3aa: CASSPPTQEGTQYF

d_gene: TRBD2
j_gene: TRBJ2-1
abundance: NA
v_gene: TRBV6-4
CDR3nt: TGTGCCAGCAGTGTAATGTTAGCGGGAGACTACAATGAGCAGTTCTTC
CDR3aa: CASSVMLAGDYNEQFF

d_gene: TRBD1
j_gene: TRBJ1-2
abundance: NA
v_gene: TRBV19
CDR3nt: TGTGCCAGTTCACAGGGGGAGAGCTATGGCTACACCTTC
CDR3aa: CASSQGESYGYTF

d_gene: TRBD1
j_gene: TRBJ1-1
abundance: once
v_gene: TRBV6-2/TRBV6-3
CDR3nt: TGTGCCAGCAGCGAAACAGGGGGCCACACTGAAGCTTTCTTT
CDR3aa: CASSETGGHTEAFF

d_gene: NA
j_gene: TRBJ1-5
abundance: NA
v_gene: TRBV28
CDR3nt: TGTGCCAGCAGTTTAGAGCGGGGCGATCAGCCCCAGCATTTT
CDR3aa: CASSLERGDQPQHF

d_gene: NA
j_gene: TRBJ1-2
abundance: once
v_gene: TRBV28
CDR3nt: TGTGCCAGCAGTTTTGGGGCCATGCGCTACACCTTC
CDR3aa: CASSFGAMRYTF

d_gene: TRBD2
j_gene: TRBJ2-1
abundance: NA
v_gene: TRBV3-1/TRBV3-2
CDR3nt: TGTGCCAGCAGCCGAGTAGCGGGAGAAGTAAGTGAGCAGTTCTTC
CDR3aa: CASSRVAGEVSEQFF

d_gene: NA
j_gene: TRBJ1-5
abundance: NA
v_gene: TRBV6-5
CDR3nt: TGTGCCAGCAGTTATCAGTTGGGAGGGCAGCCCCAGCATTTT
CDR3aa: CASSYQLGGQPQHF

d_gene: NA
j_gene: TRBJ2-7
abundance: NA
v_gene: TRBV7-9
CDR3nt: TGTGCCAGCAGCGGGAGTGATTCCTACGAGCAGTACTTC
CDR3aa: CASSGSDSYEQYF

d_gene: NA
j_gene: TRBJ1-1
abundance: NA
v_gene: TRBV7-2
CDR3nt: TGTGCCAGCAGCTTGACAGGCAACACTGAAGCTTTCTTT
CDR3aa: CASSLTGNTEAFF

d_gene: TRBD1
j_gene: TRBJ2-7
abundance: NA
v_gene: TRBV5-5
CDR3nt: TGTGCCAGCAGCTCCTCGGGACAGGTGTCCTTCTACGAGCAGTACTTC
CDR3aa: CASSSSGQVSFYEQYF

d_gene: TRBD2
j_gene: TRBJ2-1
abundance: NA
v_gene: TRBV2
CDR3nt: TGTGCCAGCACCACGACTAGCGGGAATTACAATGAGCAGTTCTTC
CDR3aa: CASTTTSGNYNEQFF

d_gene: TRBD2
j_gene: TRBJ2-3
abundance: once
v_gene: TRBV7-2
CDR3nt: TGTGCCAGCAGCCCCCGCGGGGGAAGCACAGATACGCAGTATTTT
CDR3aa: CASSPRGGSTDTQYF

d_gene: TRBD2
j_gene: TRBJ2-1
abundance: NA
v_gene: TRBV13
CDR3nt: TGTGCCAGCAGCCCGCTCGGGACTAGCGGTCCCCATGAGCAGTTCTTC
CDR3aa: CASSPLGTSGPHEQFF

d_gene: TRBD2
j_gene: TRBJ2-7
abundance: NA
v_gene: TRBV10-3
CDR3nt: TGTGCCATCAAGCGGGAGGGCCCCTACGAGCAGTACTTC
CDR3aa: CAIKREGPYEQYF

d_gene: TRBD2
j_gene: TRBJ2-7
abundance: NA
v_gene: TRBV7-9
CDR3nt: TGTGCCAGCAGCCGAGGACTAGCGGGAGGGCCGCCCTACGAGCAGTACTTC
CDR3aa: CASSRGLAGGPPYEQYF

d_gene: TRBD2
j_gene: TRBJ2-3
abundance: NA
v_gene: TRBV5-1
CDR3nt: TGCGCCAGTCGGACTAGCGGGGGCACAGATACGCAGTATTTT
CDR3aa: CASRTSGGTDTQYF

d_gene: TRBD1
j_gene: TRBJ1-2
abundance: NA
v_gene: TRBV19
CDR3nt: TGTGCCAGTAGTGAGACGTCAGGGGGCTTCCTTGGCTACACCTTC
CDR3aa: CASSETSGGFLGYTF

d_gene: NA
j_gene: TRBJ1-2
abundance: NA
v_gene: TRBV4-1
CDR3nt: TGCGCCAGCAGCCACCCCGCGGGGCCCCTCCGTGGCTACACCTTC
CDR3aa: CASSHPAGPLRGYTF

d_gene: TRBD1
j_gene: TRBJ2-2
abundance: NA
v_gene: TRBV11-2
CDR3nt: TGTGCCAGCAGCTTCGGACAGGGGGATCCCGGGGAGCTGTTTTTT
CDR3aa: CASSFGQGDPGELFF

d_gene: TRBD1
j_gene: TRBJ1-4
abundance: NA
v_gene: TRBV2
CDR3nt: TGTGCCAGCAGCGGACAGGCTAATGAAAAACTGTTTTTT
CDR3aa: CASSGQANEKLFF

d_gene: NA
j_gene: TRBJ1-1
abundance: NA
v_gene: TRBV14
CDR3nt: TGTGCCAGCAGTCCAGGGCCACCGAACACTGAAGCTTTCTTT
CDR3aa: CASSPGPPNTEAFF

d_gene: TRBD2
j_gene: TRBJ2-7
abundance: NA
v_gene: TRBV11-2
CDR3nt: TGTGCCAGCAGCTTAGTCTCGCGGGAGGGTTACGAGCAGTACTTC
CDR3aa: CASSLVSREGYEQYF

d_gene: NA
j_gene: TRBJ1-2
abundance: NA
v_gene: TRBV29-1
CDR3nt: TGCAGCGTTGAATTTGGAGGGTATGGCTACACCTTC
CDR3aa: CSVEFGGYGYTF

d_gene: NA
j_gene: TRBJ1-2
abundance: NA
v_gene: TRBV7-2
CDR3nt: TGTGCCAGCAGCCGCCGCCTCGGTGGCTACACCTTC
CDR3aa: CASSRRLGGYTF

d_gene: NA
j_gene: TRBJ2-1
abundance: NA
v_gene: TRBV6-5
CDR3nt: TGTGCCAGCAGAGCCATTGGGACTCCTGGTTCCCAGTTCTTC
CDR3aa: CASRAIGTPGSQFF

d_gene: TRBD2
j_gene: TRBJ2-1
abundance: NA
v_gene: TRBV12-3/TRBV12-4
CDR3nt: TGTGCCAGCATAGCGGGAGGGACCCTGGGGGCGTTCTTC
CDR3aa: CASIAGGTLGAFF

d_gene: NA
j_gene: TRBJ1-1
abundance: NA
v_gene: TRBV28
CDR3nt: TGTGCCAGCAGTCCCCACGGGTACACTGAAGCTTTCTTT
CDR3aa: CASSPHGYTEAFF

d_gene: TRBD2
j_gene: TRBJ2-1
abundance: NA
v_gene: TRBV6-2/TRBV6-3
CDR3nt: TGTGCCAGCAGTTACCCAGCCCTTAGCGGGAGCTCCTACAATGAGCAGTTCTTC
CDR3aa: CASSYPALSGSSYNEQFF

d_gene: NA
j_gene: TRBJ2-3
abundance: NA
v_gene: TRBV28
CDR3nt: TGTGCCAGCAGTCCCGAGGGTAGCACAGATACGCAGTATTTT
CDR3aa: CASSPEGSTDTQYF

d_gene: TRBD1
j_gene: TRBJ1-4
abundance: NA
v_gene: TRBV12-5
CDR3nt: TGTGCTAGTGGTTTGGCTCTGACAGGGCGAGGGGAAAAACTGTTTTTT
CDR3aa: CASGLALTGRGEKLFF

d_gene: NA
j_gene: TRBJ1-1
abundance: NA
v_gene: TRBV10-3
CDR3nt: TGTGCCAGCAGGGGAGCGAACACTGAAGCTTTCTTT
CDR3aa: CASRGANTEAFF

d_gene: NA
j_gene: TRBJ2-6
abundance: NA
v_gene: TRBV5-6
CDR3nt: TGTGCCAGCAGCTTCCCGGGTGGGGCCAACGTCCTGACTTTC
CDR3aa: CASSFPGGANVLTF

d_gene: TRBD1
j_gene: TRBJ1-1
abundance: NA
v_gene: TRBV24-1
CDR3nt: TGTGCCACCAGAGGACAGGGGAACACTGAAGCTTTCTTT
CDR3aa: CATRGQGNTEAFF

d_gene: NA
j_gene: TRBJ2-7
abundance: NA
v_gene: TRBV6-5
CDR3nt: TGTGCCAGCAGGGACAGCTCAGTCTCCTACGAGCAGTACTTC
CDR3aa: CASRDSSVSYEQYF

d_gene: TRBD2
j_gene: TRBJ2-1
abundance: NA
v_gene: TRBV30
CDR3nt: TGTGCCTGGAGTGGCGCGGGAGCAGATCAGTCCTACAATGAGCAGTTCTTC
CDR3aa: CAWSGAGADQSYNEQFF

d_gene: NA
j_gene: TRBJ1-5
abundance: NA
v_gene: TRBV28
CDR3nt: TGTGCCAGCAGTTCAGCGGCCCAAGACAGCAATCAGCCCCAGCATTTT
CDR3aa: CASSSAAQDSNQPQHF

d_gene: NA
j_gene: TRBJ1-2
abundance: NA
v_gene: TRBV16
CDR3nt: TGTGCCAGCAGCCGGTCCCGGGACACAGCTAACTATGGCTACACCTTC
CDR3aa: CASSRSRDTANYGYTF

d_gene: TRBD1
j_gene: TRBJ2-4
abundance: once
v_gene: TRBV28
CDR3nt: TGTGCCAGCAGCCTGGGACAGTTTCTAGCCAAAAACATTCAGTACTTC
CDR3aa: CASSLGQFLAKNIQYF

d_gene: NA
j_gene: TRBJ1-2
abundance: few
v_gene: TRBV4-2
CDR3nt: TGTGCCAGCAGCCAAGATCTCGGCTACACCTTC
CDR3aa: CASSQDLGYTF

d_gene: NA
j_gene: TRBJ2-6
abundance: few
v_gene: TRBV21-1
CDR3nt: TGTGCCAGCAGCAATTTGACAGGCCTCTCTGGGGCCAACGTCCTGACTTTC
CDR3aa: CASSNLTGLSGANVLTF

d_gene: NA
j_gene: TRBJ1-5
abundance: NA
v_gene: TRBV6-5
CDR3nt: TGTGCCAGCAGTTTAACGTTGGACAAGCCCCAGCATTTT
CDR3aa: CASSLTLDKPQHF

d_gene: TRBD2
j_gene: TRBJ2-1
abundance: many
v_gene: TRBV5-1
CDR3nt: TGCGCCAGCAGCTTACTAGCGGGAGCCGGTGAGCAGTTCTTC
CDR3aa: CASSLLAGAGEQFF

d_gene: TRBD2
j_gene: TRBJ2-2
abundance: NA
v_gene: TRBV5-1
CDR3nt: TGCGCCAGCAGCAACTACTGGACTAGCGGGACGGTCGGGGAGCTGTTTTTT
CDR3aa: CASSNYWTSGTVGELFF

d_gene: NA
j_gene: TRBJ1-2
abundance: NA
v_gene: TRBV6-4
CDR3nt: TGTGCCAGCAGTGACTTCGAGGGGAGGGGAGGCTACACCTTC
CDR3aa: CASSDFEGRGGYTF

d_gene: TRBD2
j_gene: TRBJ2-4
abundance: NA
v_gene: TRBV5-1
CDR3nt: TGCGCCAGCAGCTTGGGGTTCGGGTCGGGAGGCAAAAACATTCAGTACTTC
CDR3aa: CASSLGFGSGGKNIQYF

d_gene: TRBD2
j_gene: TRBJ2-7
abundance: NA
v_gene: TRBV12-5
CDR3nt: TGTGCTAGTGGGCCTTATGGCGGGAGTTTCTACGAGCAGTACTTC
CDR3aa: CASGPYGGSFYEQYF

d_gene: TRBD1
j_gene: TRBJ1-2
abundance: NA
v_gene: TRBV30
CDR3nt: TGTGCCTGGAGTAAGGGACAGGGGAAGGCCTCCTATGGCTACACCTTC
CDR3aa: CAWSKGQGKASYGYTF

d_gene: TRBD1
j_gene: TRBJ1-1
abundance: NA
v_gene: TRBV4-1
CDR3nt: TGCGCCAGCAGCCAATACGCGGGACAGGGGAACACTGAAGCTTTCTTT
CDR3aa: CASSQYAGQGNTEAFF

d_gene: TRBD2
j_gene: TRBJ2-1
abundance: NA
v_gene: TRBV5-1
CDR3nt: TGCGCCAGCAGCAGCATAGCGGGAGGGCTTTCCGAGCAGTTCTTC
CDR3aa: CASSSIAGGLSEQFF

d_gene: NA
j_gene: TRBJ2-1
abundance: NA
v_gene: TRBV6-5
CDR3nt: TGTGCCAGCGGACATACCGGGACTCCCACGAATGAGCAGTTCTTC
CDR3aa: CASGHTGTPTNEQFF

d_gene: NA
j_gene: TRBJ1-1
abundance: NA
v_gene: TRBV30
CDR3nt: TGTGCCTGGACCGAGGGCACTGAAGCTTTCTTT
CDR3aa: CAWTEGTEAFF